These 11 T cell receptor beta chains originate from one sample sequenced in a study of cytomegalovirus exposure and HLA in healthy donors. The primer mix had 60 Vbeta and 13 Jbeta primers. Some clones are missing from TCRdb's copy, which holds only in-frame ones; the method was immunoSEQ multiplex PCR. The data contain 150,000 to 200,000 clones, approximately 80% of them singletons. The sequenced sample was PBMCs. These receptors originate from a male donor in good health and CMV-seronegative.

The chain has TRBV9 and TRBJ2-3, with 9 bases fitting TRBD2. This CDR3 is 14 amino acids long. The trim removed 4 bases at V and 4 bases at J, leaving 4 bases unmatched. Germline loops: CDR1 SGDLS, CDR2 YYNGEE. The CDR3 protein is CASSSRGGADTQYF. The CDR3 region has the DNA TGTGCCAGCAGCAGCCGCGGGGGGGCAGATACGCAGTATTTT. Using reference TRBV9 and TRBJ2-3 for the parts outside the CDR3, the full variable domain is DSGVTQTPKHLITATGQRVTLRCSPRSGDLSVYWYQQSLDQGLQFLIQYYNGEERAKGNILERFSAQQFPDLHSELNLSSLELGDSALYFCASSSRGGADTQYFGPGTRLTVL.

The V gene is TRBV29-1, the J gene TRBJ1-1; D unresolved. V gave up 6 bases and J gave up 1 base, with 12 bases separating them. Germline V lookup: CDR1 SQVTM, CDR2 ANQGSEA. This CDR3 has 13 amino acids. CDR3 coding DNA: TGCAGCGTGCGTCCCTTAAAGAACACTGAAGCTTTCTTT. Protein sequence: CSVRPLKNTEAFF.

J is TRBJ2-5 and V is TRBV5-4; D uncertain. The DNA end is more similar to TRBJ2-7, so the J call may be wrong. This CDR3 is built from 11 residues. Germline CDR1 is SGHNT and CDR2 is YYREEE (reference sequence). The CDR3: CASSLGAEQYF. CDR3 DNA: TGTGCCAGCAGCTTGGGGGCCGAGCAGTACTTC.

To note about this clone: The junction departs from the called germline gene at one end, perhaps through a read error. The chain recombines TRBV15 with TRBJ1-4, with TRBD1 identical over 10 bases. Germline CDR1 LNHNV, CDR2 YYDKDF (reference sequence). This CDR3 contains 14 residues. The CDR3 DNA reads TGTGCCACCGGCAGGGACAGGGGAAATGAAAAACTGTTTTTT. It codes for CATGRDRGNEKLFF.

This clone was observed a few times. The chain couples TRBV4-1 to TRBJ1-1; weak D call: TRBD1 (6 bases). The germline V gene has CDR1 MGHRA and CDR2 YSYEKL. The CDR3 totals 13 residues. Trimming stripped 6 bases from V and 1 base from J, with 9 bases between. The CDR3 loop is CASRDRTNTEAFF. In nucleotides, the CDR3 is TGCGCCAGCAGGGACAGAACGAACACTGAAGCTTTCTTT.

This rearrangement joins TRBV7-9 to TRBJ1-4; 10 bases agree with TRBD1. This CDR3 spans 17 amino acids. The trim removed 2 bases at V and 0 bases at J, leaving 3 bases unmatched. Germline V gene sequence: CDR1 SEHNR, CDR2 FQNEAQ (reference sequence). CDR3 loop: CASSLRTGGATNEKLFF. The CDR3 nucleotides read TGTGCCAGCAGCTTAAGGACAGGGGGAGCAACTAATGAAAAACTGTTTTTT.

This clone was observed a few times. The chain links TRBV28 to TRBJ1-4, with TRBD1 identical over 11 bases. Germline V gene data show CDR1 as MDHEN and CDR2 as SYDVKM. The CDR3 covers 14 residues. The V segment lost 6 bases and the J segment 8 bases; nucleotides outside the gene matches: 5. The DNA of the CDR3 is TGTGCCAGCAGCGGGGACAGGGGGGAGGAAAAACTGTTTTTT. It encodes CASSGDRGEEKLFF.

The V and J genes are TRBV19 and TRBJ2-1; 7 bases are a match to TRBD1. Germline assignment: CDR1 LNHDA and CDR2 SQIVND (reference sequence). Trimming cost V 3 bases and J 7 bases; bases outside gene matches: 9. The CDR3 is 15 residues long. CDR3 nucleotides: TGTGCCAGTAGTATCGGGGACAGTGGAGTGAATGAGCAGTTCTTC. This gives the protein CASSIGDSGVNEQFF. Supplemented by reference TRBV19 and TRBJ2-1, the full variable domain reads DGGITQSPKYLFRKEGQNVTLSCEQNLNHDAMYWYRQDPGQGLRLIYYSQIVNDFQKGDIAEGYSVSREKKESFPLTVTSAQKNPTAFYLCASSIGDSGVNEQFFGPGTRLTVL.

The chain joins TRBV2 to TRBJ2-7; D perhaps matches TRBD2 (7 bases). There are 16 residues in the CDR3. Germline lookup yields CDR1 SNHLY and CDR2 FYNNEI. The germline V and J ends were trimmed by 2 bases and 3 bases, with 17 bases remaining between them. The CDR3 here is CASSEWGGLGDYEQYF. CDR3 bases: TGTGCCAGCAGTGAATGGGGGGGGCTGGGAGACTACGAGCAGTACTTC.

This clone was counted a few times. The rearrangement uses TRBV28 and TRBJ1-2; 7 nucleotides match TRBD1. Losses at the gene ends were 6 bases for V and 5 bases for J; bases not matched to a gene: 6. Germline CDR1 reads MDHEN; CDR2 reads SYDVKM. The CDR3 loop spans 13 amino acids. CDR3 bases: TGTGCCAGCAGCTGGGGGACAGATTATGGCTACACCTTC. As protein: CASSWGTDYGYTF.

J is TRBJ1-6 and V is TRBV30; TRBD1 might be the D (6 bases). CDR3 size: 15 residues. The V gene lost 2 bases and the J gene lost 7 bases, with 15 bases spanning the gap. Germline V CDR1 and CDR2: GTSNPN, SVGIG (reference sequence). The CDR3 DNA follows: TGTGCCTGGAGTAAAACAGGGACGGGAAATTCACCCCTCCACTTT. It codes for CAWSKTGTGNSPLHF.